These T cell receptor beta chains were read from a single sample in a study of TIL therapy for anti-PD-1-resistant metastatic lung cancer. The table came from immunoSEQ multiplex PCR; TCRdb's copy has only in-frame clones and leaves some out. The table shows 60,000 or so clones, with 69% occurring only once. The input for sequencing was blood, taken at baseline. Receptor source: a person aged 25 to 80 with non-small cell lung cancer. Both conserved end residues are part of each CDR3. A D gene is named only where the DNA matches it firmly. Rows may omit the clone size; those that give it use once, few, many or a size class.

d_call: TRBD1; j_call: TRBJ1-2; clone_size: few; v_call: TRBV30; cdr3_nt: TGTGCCTGGTCAGGGGGCGTCTATGGCTACACCTTC; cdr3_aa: CAWSGGVYGYTF
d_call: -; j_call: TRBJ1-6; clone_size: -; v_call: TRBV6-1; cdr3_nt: TGTGCCAGCACCGAACGGCTAAATCAGGATTCACCCCTCCACTTT; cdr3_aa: CASTERLNQDSPLHF
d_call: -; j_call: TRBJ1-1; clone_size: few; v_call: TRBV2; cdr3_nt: TGTGCCAGCAACACGGTCGGCGGGACTGAAGCTTTCTTT; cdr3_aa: CASNTVGGTEAFF
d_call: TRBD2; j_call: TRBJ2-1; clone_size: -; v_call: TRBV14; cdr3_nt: TGTGCCAGCAGCCAAGAGCTAGCGGGAGAGTCTGGCTACAATGAGCAGTTCTTC; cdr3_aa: CASSQELAGESGYNEQFF
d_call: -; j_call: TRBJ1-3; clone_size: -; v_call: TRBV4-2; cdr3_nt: TGTGCCAGCAGCCCTCAGGGATCTAGTTCTCTTGGAAACACCATATATTTT; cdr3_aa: CASSPQGSSSLGNTIYF
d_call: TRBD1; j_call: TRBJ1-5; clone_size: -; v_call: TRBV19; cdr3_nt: TGTGCCAGTGGGAGACAGGGAAATCAGCCCCAGCATTTT; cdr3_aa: CASGRQGNQPQHF
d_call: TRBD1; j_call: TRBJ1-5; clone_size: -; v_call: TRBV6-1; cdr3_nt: TGTGCCAGCAGTGAAGAGCAGGGGGCTGATAGCAATCAGCCCCAGCATTTT; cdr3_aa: CASSEEQGADSNQPQHF
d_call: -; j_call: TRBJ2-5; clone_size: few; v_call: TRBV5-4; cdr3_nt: TGTGCCAGCAGCTTGGTTCAGTTTCCCGAGACCCAGTACTTC; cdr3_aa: CASSLVQFPETQYF
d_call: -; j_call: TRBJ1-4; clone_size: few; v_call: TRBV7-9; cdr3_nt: TGTGCCAGCAGCCCGACGGCCGCAACTAATGAAAAACTGTTTTTT; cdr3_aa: CASSPTAATNEKLFF
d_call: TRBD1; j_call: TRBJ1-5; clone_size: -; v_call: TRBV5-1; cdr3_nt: TGCGCCAGCAGCTGGGGACAGGGGGAAGGACAGCCCCAGCATTTT; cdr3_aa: CASSWGQGEGQPQHF
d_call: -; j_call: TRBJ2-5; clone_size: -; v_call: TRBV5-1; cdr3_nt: TGCGCCAGCAGCTTCCGGGGCCTTTACCAAGAGACCCAGTACTTC; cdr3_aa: CASSFRGLYQETQYF
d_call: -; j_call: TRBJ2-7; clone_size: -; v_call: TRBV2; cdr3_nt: TGTGCCAGCAGTGAAGGTTTGGGGACACTCTACGAGCAGTACTTC; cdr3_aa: CASSEGLGTLYEQYF
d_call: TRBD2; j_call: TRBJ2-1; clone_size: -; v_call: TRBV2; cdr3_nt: TGTGCCAGCAGTTGGGGACTAGCGGGGGACCTATACAATGAGCAGTTCTTC; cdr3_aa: CASSWGLAGDLYNEQFF
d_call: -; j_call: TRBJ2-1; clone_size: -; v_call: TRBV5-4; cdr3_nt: TGTGCCAGCAGCTTGGACTCGAGCTCCTACAATGAGCAGTTCTTC; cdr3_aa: CASSLDSSSYNEQFF
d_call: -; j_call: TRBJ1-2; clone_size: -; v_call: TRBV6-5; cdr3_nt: TGTGCCAGCAGCCCTGTATCTAACTATGGCTACACCTTC; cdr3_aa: CASSPVSNYGYTF
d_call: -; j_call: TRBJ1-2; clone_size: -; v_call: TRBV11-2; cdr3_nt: TGTGCCAGCAGGCCAGACGGGCTTGGCAGCTATGGCTACACCTTC; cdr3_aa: CASRPDGLGSYGYTF
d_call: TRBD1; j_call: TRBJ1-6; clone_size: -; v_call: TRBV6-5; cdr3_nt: TGTGCCAGCTCCGGGACAGGGGACAATTCACCCCTCCACTTT; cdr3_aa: CASSGTGDNSPLHF
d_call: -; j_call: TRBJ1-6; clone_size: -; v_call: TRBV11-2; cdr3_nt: TGTGCCAGCAGCTCCTGGTCCAATTCACCCCTCCACTTT; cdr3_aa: CASSSWSNSPLHF
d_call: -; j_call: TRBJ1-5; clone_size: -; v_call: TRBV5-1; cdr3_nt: TGCGCCAGCAGCTTTCAGCAGCCCCAGCATTTT; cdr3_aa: CASSFQQPQHF
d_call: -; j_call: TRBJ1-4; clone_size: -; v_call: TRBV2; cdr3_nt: TGTGCCAGCGCCGGGATGGGAGCAACAACTAATGAAAAACTGTTTTTT; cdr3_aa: CASAGMGATTNEKLFF
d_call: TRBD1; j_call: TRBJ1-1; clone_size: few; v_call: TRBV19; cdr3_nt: TGTGCCAGTAGACTCGGACAGGGGACGAACACTGAAGCTTTCTTT; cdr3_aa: CASRLGQGTNTEAFF
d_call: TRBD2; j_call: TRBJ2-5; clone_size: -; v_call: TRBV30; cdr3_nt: TGTGCCTGGAGTGTACCTAGCGGGGGGGGAGAGACCCAGTACTTC; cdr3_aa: CAWSVPSGGGETQYF